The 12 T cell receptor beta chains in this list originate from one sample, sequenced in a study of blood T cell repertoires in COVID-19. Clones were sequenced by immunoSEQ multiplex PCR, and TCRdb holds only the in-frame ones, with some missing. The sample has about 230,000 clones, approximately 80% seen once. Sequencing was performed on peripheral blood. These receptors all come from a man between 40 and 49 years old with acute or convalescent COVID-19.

CDR3 sequence: CASSSYSNQPQHF. CDR3 nucleotides: TGTGCCAGCAGTTCTTATAGCAATCAGCCCCAGCATTTT. V usage is TRBV6-5 and J usage is TRBJ1-5; D gene unclear. The V end lost 4 bases, the J end lost 0 bases, and 4 bases lay between the germline ends. CDR3 size: 13 residues. The germline gives CDR1 MNHEY, CDR2 SVGAGI.

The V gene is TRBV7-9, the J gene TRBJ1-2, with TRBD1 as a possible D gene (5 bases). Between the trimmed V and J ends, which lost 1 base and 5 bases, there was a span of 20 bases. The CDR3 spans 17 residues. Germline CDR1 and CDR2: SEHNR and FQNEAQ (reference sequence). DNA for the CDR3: TGTGCCAGCAGCTTAGGCCTAGGAGGGGCGAGGGTATATGGCTACACCTTC. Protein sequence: CASSLGLGGARVYGYTF.

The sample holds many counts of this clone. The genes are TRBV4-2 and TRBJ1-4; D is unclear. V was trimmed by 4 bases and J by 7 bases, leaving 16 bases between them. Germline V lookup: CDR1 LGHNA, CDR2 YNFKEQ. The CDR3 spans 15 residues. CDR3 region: CASSRGSDPSEKLFF. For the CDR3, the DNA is TGTGCCAGCAGCCGAGGGAGCGATCCTAGTGAAAAACTGTTTTTT.

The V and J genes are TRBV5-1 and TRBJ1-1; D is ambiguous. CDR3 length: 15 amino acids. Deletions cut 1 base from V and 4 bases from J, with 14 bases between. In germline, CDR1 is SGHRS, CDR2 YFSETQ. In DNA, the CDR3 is TGCGCCAGCAGCTTGTCGGGTAATCGGGTCACTGAAGCTTTCTTT. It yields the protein CASSLSGNRVTEAFF.

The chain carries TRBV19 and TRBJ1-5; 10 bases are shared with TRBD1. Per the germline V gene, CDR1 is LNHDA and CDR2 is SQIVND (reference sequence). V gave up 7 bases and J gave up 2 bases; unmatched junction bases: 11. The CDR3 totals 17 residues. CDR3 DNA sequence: TGTGCCAGTATTGGGAGGGACAGGGGAATCGGCAATCAGCCCCAGCATTTT. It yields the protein CASIGRDRGIGNQPQHF.

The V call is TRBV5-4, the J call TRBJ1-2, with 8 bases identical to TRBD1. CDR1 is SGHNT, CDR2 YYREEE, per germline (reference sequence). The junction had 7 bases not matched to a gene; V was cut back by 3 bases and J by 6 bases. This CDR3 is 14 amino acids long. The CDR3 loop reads CASSWGQGADGYTF. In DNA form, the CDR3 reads TGTGCCAGCAGCTGGGGGCAGGGGGCAGATGGCTACACCTTC.

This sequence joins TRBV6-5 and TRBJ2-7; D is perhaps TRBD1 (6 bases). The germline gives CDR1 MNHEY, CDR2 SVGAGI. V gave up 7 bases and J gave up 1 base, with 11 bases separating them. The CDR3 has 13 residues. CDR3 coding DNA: TGTGCCAGCACCGACAGGCGGTCCTACGAGCAGTACTTC. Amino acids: CASTDRRSYEQYF.

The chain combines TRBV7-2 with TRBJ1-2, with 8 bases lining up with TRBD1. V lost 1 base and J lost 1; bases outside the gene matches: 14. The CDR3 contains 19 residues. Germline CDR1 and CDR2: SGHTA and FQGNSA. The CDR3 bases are TGTGCCAGCAGCTTAGGCCCCCCTTGGGGGGGACAGGATAACTATGGCTACACCTTC. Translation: CASSLGPPWGGQDNYGYTF.

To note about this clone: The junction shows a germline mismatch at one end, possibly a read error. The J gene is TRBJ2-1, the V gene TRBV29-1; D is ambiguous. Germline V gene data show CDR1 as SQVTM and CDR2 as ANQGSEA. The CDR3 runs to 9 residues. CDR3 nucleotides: TGTGGGCCCTACAATGAGCAGTTCTTC. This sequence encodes CGPYNEQFF.

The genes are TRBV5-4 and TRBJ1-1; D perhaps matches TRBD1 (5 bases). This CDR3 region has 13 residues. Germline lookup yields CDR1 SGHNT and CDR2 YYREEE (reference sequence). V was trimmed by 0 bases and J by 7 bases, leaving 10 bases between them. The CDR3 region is CASSLGTGLEAFF. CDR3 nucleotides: TGTGCCAGCAGCTTGGGAACAGGTCTTGAAGCTTTCTTT.

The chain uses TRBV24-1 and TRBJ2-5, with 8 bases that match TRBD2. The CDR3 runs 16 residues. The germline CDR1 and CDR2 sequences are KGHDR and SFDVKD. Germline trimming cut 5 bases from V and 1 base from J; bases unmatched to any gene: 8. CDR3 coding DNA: TGTGCCACCAGTGCCGCCGGGACTAGGGGCCAAGAGACCCAGTACTTC. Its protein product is CATSAAGTRGQETQYF.

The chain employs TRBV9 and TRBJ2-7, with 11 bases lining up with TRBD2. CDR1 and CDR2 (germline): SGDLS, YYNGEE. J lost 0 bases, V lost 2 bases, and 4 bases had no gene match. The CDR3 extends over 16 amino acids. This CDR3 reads CASSVGLAGGSYEQYF. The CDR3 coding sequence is TGTGCCAGCAGCGTTGGTCTAGCGGGAGGCTCCTACGAGCAGTACTTC. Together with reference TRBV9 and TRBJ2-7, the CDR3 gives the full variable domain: DSGVTQTPKHLITATGQRVTLRCSPRSGDLSVYWYQQSLDQGLQFLIQYYNGEERAKGNILERFSAQQFPDLHSELNLSSLELGDSALYFCASSVGLAGGSYEQYFGPGTRLTVT.